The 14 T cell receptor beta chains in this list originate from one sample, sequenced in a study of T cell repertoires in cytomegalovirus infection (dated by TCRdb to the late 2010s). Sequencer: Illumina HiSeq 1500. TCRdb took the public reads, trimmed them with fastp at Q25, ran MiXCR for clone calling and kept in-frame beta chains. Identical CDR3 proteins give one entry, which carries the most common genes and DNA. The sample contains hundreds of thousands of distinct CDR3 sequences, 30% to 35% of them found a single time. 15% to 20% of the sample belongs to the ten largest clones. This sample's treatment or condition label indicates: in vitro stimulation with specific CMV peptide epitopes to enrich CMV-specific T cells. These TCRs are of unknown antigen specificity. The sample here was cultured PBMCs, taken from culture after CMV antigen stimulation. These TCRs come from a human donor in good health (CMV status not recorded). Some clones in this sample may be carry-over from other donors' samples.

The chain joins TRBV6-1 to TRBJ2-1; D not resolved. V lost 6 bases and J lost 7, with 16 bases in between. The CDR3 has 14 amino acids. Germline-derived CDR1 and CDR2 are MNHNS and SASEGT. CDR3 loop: CASSFTKDTNEQFF. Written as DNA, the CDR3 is TGTGCCAGCAGCTTCACAAAAGATACGAATGAGCAGTTCTTC.

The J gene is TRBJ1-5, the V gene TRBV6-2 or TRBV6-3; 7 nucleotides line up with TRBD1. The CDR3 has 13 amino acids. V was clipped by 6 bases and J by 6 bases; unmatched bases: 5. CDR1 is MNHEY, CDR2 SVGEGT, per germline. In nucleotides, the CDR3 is TGTGCCAGCAGCTCTACAGGGGTTCAGCCCCAGCATTTT. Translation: CASSSTGVQPQHF.

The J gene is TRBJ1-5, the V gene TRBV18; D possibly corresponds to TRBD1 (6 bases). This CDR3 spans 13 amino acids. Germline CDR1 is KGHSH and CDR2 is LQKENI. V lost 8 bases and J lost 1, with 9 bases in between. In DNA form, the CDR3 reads TGTGCCAGCGGGGGGCAAAGCAATCAGCCCCAGCATTTT. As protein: CASGGQSNQPQHF.

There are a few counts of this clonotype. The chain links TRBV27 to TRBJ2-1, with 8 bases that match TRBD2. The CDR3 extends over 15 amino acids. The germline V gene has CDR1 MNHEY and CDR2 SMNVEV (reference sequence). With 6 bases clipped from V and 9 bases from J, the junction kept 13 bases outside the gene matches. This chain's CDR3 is CASRQAGALFGEQFF. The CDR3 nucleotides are TGTGCCAGCAGACAAGCGGGAGCCCTTTTCGGTGAGCAGTTCTTC.

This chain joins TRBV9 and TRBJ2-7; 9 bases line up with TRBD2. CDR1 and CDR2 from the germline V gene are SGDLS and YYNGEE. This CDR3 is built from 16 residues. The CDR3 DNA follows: TGTGCCAGCAGCCGGCCCCTAGCGGGAACCTCCTGCGAGCAGTACGTC. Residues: CASSRPLAGTSCEQYV.

CDR3 in DNA: TGTGCCAGCAGTGCCCGGGACAGGGGAACAGAGACCCAGTACTTC. This encodes CASSARDRGTETQYF. The genes are TRBV12-3 or TRBV12-4 and TRBJ2-5; 10 bases fit TRBD1. V lost 5 bases to trimming and J lost 4 bases; unmatched junction nucleotides: 7. The CDR3 sequence is 15 residues long.

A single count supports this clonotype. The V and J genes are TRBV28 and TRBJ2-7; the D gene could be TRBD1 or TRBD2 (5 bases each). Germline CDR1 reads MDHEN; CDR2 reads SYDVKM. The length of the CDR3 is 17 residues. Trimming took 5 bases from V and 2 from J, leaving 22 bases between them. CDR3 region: CASSQTRGIARAYEQYF. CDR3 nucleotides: TGTGCCAGCAGTCAGACGAGGGGAATAGCTCGCGCCTACGAGCAGTACTTC.

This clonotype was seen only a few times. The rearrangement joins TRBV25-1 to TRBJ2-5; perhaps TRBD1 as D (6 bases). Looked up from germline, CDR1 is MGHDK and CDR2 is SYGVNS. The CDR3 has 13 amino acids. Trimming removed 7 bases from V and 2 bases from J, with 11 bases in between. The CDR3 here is CASTNGQQETQYF. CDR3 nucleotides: TGTGCCAGCACCAACGGACAGCAAGAGACCCAGTACTTC.

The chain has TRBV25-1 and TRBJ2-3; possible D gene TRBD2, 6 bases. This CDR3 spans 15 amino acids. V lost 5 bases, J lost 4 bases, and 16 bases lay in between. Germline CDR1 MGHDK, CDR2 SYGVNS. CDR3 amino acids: CASSPPGRGADTQYF. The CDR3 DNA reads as TGTGCCAGCAGTCCCCCCGGGAGAGGGGCAGATACGCAGTATTTT.

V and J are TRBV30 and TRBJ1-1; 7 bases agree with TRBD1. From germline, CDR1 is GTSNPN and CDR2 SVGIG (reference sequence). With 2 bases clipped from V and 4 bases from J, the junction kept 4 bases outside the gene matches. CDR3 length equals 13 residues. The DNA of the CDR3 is TGTGCCTGGAGTACAAACAGGGGCACTGAAGCTTTCTTT. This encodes CAWSTNRGTEAFF. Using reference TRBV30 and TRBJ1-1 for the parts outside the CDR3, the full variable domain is SQTIHQWPATLVQPVGSPLSLECTVEGTSNPNLYWYRQAAGRGLQLLFYSVGIGQISSEVPQNLSASRPQDRQFILSSKKLLLSDSGFYLCAWSTNRGTEAFFGQGTRLTVV.

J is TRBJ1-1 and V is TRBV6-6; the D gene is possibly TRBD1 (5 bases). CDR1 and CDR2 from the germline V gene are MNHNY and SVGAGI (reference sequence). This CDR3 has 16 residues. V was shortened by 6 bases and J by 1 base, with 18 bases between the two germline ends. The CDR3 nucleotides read TGTGCCAGCAGCAGCCCGAGGGGAGCCACGAACACTGAAGCTTTCTTT. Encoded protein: CASSSPRGATNTEAFF.

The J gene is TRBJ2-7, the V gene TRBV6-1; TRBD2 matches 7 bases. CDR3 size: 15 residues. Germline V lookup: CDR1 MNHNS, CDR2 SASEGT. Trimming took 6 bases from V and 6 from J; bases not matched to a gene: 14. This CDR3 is CASRLTSAGVSEQYV. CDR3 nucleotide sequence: TGTGCCAGCAGACTTACTTCGGCGGGAGTATCCGAGCAGTACGTC.

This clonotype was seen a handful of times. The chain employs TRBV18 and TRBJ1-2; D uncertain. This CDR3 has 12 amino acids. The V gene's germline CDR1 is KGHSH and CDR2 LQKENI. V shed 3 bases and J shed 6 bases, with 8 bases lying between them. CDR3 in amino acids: CASSPLGNGYTF. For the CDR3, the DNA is TGTGCCAGCTCACCGTTGGGGAATGGCTACACCTTC. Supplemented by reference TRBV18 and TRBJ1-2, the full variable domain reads NAGVMQNPRHLVRRRGQEARLRCSPMKGHSHVYWYRQLPEEGLKFMVYLQKENIIDESGMPKERFSAEFPKEGPSILRIQQVVRGDSAAYFCASSPLGNGYTFGSGTRLTVV.

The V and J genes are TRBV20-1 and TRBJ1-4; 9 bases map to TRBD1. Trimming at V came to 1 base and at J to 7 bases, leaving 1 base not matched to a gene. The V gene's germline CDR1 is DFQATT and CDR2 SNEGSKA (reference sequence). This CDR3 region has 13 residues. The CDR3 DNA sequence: TGCAGTGCTAGAGTGACAGGGGGTGAAAAACTGTTTTTT. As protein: CSARVTGGEKLFF.